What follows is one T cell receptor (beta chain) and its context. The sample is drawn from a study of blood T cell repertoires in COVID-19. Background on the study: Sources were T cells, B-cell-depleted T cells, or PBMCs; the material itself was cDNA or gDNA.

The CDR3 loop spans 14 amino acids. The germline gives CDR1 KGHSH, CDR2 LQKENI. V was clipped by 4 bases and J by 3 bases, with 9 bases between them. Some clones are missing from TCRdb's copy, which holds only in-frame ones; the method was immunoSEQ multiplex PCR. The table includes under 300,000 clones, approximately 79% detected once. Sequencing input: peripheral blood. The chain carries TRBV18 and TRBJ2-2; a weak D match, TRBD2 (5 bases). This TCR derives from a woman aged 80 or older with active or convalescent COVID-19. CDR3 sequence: CASSQRLDTGELFF. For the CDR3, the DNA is TGTGCCAGCTCACAGCGGTTGGACACCGGGGAGCTGTTTTTT. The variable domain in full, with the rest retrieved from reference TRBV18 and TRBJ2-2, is NAGVMQNPRHLVRRRGQEARLRCSPMKGHSHVYWYRQLPEEGLKFMVYLQKENIIDESGMPKERFSAEFPKEGPSILRIQQVVRGDSAAYFCASSQRLDTGELFFGEGSRLTVL.